The 19 T cell receptor beta chains listed next were all sequenced from one sample in a study of tumor-infiltrating lymphocytes in primary liver carcinoma. A primer matching the constant region was used to make TCR beta cDNA from 500 to 600 ng of total RNA. Nested multiplex PCR, run for three rounds with slightly modified ARM-PCR, yielded TCR beta libraries. Investigators reported that the first two PCR rounds, at 10 cycles each, used TRBV1-TRBV30 forward primers with a C-beta reverse primer. TCRdb re-called the multiplex PCR reads with MiXCR, one entry per CDR3 protein. The top ten clones hold 25% to 35% of a sample with 25,000 to 35,000 distinct CDR3 sequences, less than 75% of them seen once. Co-extraction of RNA and DNA was performed on 20-30 mg of unsorted bulk tissue. Sequences were obtained from liver tumor tissue from sampling region 3. Subset here: tumor region T3, left-lateral pole. These receptors were taken from a woman aged 25 to 39 with primary liver carcinoma and hepatitis B virus infection.

With respect to this clonotype: At one end, the junction sequence differs from germline, possibly due to a read error. V and J are TRBV6-1 and TRBJ1-2; 8 positions agree with TRBD1. This CDR3 has 15 amino acids. Germline V CDR1 and CDR2: MNHNS, SASEGT. For the CDR3, the DNA is TGTGCCAGTAGTGAGCCGACAGGGGTGGTCTATGGCTACACCTTC. It encodes CASSEPTGVVYGYTF.

A note on this clonotype: Compared with germline, one end of the junction differs, possibly owing to a read error. The chain combines TRBV7-8 with TRBJ2-7; possibly TRBD1 for D (6 bases). The CDR3 covers 15 residues. Germline loops: CDR1 SGHVS, CDR2 FQNEAQ. The CDR3 loop is CTSSYRDTGRYEQYF. As DNA, the CDR3 is TGTACCAGCAGTTACCGGGACACAGGACGCTACGAGCAGTACTTC.

As for this clonotype: This could be a read error, since a much larger clone is one nucleotide away. The chain joins TRBV6-1 to TRBJ2-7, with 8 nucleotides matching TRBD2. This CDR3 contains 15 residues. Germline V gene lookup returns CDR1 MNHNS and CDR2 SASEGT. The CDR3 protein is CASSEEAGGSYEHYF. Written as DNA, the CDR3 is TGTGCCAGCAGTGAAGAGGCGGGGGGTAGCTACGAGCACTACTTC.

As to this clonotype: The CDR3 does not end in the conserved phenylalanine or tryptophan, so this is likely a read error. The CDR3 sequence is CASSLRPGQRFYYEQFL. The CDR3 DNA follows: TGTGCCAGCAGTTTACGACCGGGACAGAGATTCTACTATGAGCAGTTCCTC. The chain couples TRBV11-2 to TRBJ2-1; 7 bases align to TRBD1. Per germline, CDR1 SGHAT and CDR2 FQNNGV. The CDR3 runs to 17 residues.

Points on this clonotype: A junction boundary mismatches the germline segment, possibly from a read error. The V and J genes are TRBV7-9 and TRBJ2-2; 9 bases align to TRBD2. The CDR3 loop spans 19 amino acids. Germline CDR1 is SEHNR and CDR2 is FQNEAQ (reference sequence). Written as DNA, the CDR3 is TGTGCCGGCAGCCAACTGACCAAATTAGCGGGGGTGAACACCGGGGAGCTGTTTTTT. Residues: CAGSQLTKLAGVNTGELFF.

This clonotype was seen only once. A junction end diverges from the germline sequence, so it may reflect a read error. J is TRBJ2-4 and V is TRBV11-1; TRBD2 matches at 11 bases. The CDR3 extends over 17 amino acids. Germline V gives CDR1 SGHAT, CDR2 FQDESV (reference sequence). The CDR3 DNA is TGTGTCAGCAGCTTTCCCGGGACTAGCGGAACCAAAAACATTCAGTACTTC. Translation: CVSSFPGTSGTKNIQYF. Full variable domain (outside the CDR3, taken from reference TRBV11-1 and TRBJ2-4): EAEVAQSPRYKITEKSQAVAFWCDPISGHATLYWYRQILGQGPELLVQFQDESVVDDSQLPKDRFSAERLKGVDSTLKIQPAELGDSAMYLCVSSFPGTSGTKNIQYFGAGTRLSVL.

Notes on this clonotype: Its ends do not fully match the called genes, so a read error is possible. The CDR3 here is CAGSNPAASGSRTDTQYF. For the CDR3, the DNA is TGTGCCGGTAGTAACCCGGCGGCTAGCGGGAGTCGGACAGATACGCAATATTTT. The chain combines TRBV5-4 with TRBJ2-3, with 10 positions matching TRBD2. Looked up from germline, CDR1 is SGHNT and CDR2 is YYREEE (reference sequence). The length of the CDR3 is 18 residues.

For this clonotype: A read error is likely, as this CDR3 ends without the conserved phenylalanine or tryptophan. The chain uses TRBV6-2 or TRBV6-3 and TRBJ2-7; 10 nucleotides match TRBD1. Germline assignment: CDR1 MNHEY and CDR2 SVGEGT. The CDR3 length is 17 residues. This CDR3 is CVSTSTGGNLASYEQYS. The CDR3 DNA is TGTGTCAGCACTTCGACAGGGGGCAACCTCGCGTCCTACGAGCAGTACTCC.

The table lists this clonotype with a count of one. The gene calls are TRBV11-2 and TRBJ2-3, with 7 bases that match TRBD2. The CDR3 consists of 17 residues. The germline V gene encodes CDR1 SGHAT and CDR2 FQNNGV. J lost 7 bases, V lost 1 base, and 14 bases had no gene match. CDR3 bases: TGTGCCAGCAGCTTAGGGGGACTAATGTACACGTCATATACGCAGTATTTT. As protein: CASSLGGLMYTSYTQYF.

This clonotype was counted at least ten times. The rearrangement uses TRBV11-2 and TRBJ2-4, with D possibly being TRBD1 (6 bases). The V end was cut by 5 bases, the J end by 8 bases, with 16 bases between. The CDR3 loop spans 14 amino acids. Germline V gene lookup returns CDR1 SGHAT and CDR2 FQNNGV. The CDR3 nucleotides are TGTGCCAGCAGCCAGACAGGAAGGTCTTACATTCAGTACTTC. It encodes CASSQTGRSYIQYF.

About this clonotype itself: One end of the junction varies from germline; a read error may be responsible. As DNA, the CDR3 is TGTCCCAGTAGCCCTGGACTAGCGGGCCCAGATACGCAATATTTT. It codes for CPSSPGLAGPDTQYF. This sequence joins TRBV11-2 and TRBJ2-3; TRBD2 aligns across 11 bases. The CDR3 has 15 residues. From germline, CDR1 is SGHAT and CDR2 FQNNGV.

The chain joins TRBV6-1 to TRBJ1-5; D is ambiguous. The end of the DNA fits TRBJ2-3 better, so the J call may be wrong. The CDR3 totals 13 residues. CDR1 is MNHNS, CDR2 SASEGT, per germline. The CDR3 nucleotides are TGTGCCAGCAGTGATAGGGTTGTGCAGCCCCAGTATTTT. Translating it yields CASSDRVVQPQYF.

Worth noting for this clonotype: One end of the junction varies from germline; a read error may be responsible. V and J are TRBV28 and TRBJ1-3, with D unclear. The CDR3 has 14 amino acids. From germline, CDR1 is MDHEN and CDR2 SYDVKM. This chain's CDR3 is CASTEFTSGSTIYF. In nucleotides, the CDR3 is TGTGCCAGCACTGAGTTTACGTCTGGAAGCACCATATATTTT.

This clonotype was seen ten or more times. The chain combines TRBV11-3 with TRBJ2-6, with D unresolved. This CDR3 spans 20 amino acids. Germline lookup yields CDR1 SGHNT and CDR2 YENEEA. V lost 5 bases and J 1 base, leaving 24 bases between the germline ends. DNA of the CDR3: TGTGCCAGCAGCCGCCAAGGGTACGGAGAGATAGGGTCTGGGGCCAACGTCCTGACTTTC. It codes for CASSRQGYGEIGSGANVLTF.

This clonotype was recorded once. The chain is built from TRBV11-2 and TRBJ2-2; no clear D. Germline loops: CDR1 SGHAT, CDR2 FQNNGV. The CDR3 totals 13 residues. The chain's CDR3 is CSSSLDRSGELFF. The CDR3 nucleotides are TGTAGCAGCAGTTTAGATAGGAGTGGGGAGCTGTTTTTT.

This chain joins TRBV30 and TRBJ2-3, with D unresolved. The CDR3 is made up of 13 amino acids. The germline CDR1 and CDR2 sequences are GTSNPN and SVGIG (reference sequence). V lost 0 bases, J lost 5 bases, and 9 bases lay in between. CDR3 protein: CAWSVDPGDTQYF. CDR3 sequence (DNA): TGTGCCTGGAGTGTCGACCCGGGAGATACGCAGTATTTT.

This clonotype was counted at least ten times. This chain connects TRBV7-8 to TRBJ2-1; tentative D call: TRBD2 (5 bases). CDR3 length: 16 residues. Germline V gene data show CDR1 as SGHVS and CDR2 as FQNEAQ. Trimming pared 5 bases from V and 0 bases from J, leaving 14 bases between. CDR3 loop: CASSPLAPSSYNEQFF. CDR3 DNA: TGTGCCAGCAGCCCCCTAGCTCCGAGCTCCTACAATGAGCAGTTCTTC.

Details on this clonotype: A junction end diverges from the germline sequence, so it may reflect a read error. The V call is TRBV28, the J call TRBJ1-5, with TRBD1 identical over 8 bases. Germline values: CDR1 MDHEN, CDR2 SYDVKM. This CDR3 has 12 residues. The CDR3 is CASSAFGTGQHF. Written as DNA, the CDR3 is TGCGCCAGCAGTGCCTTCGGGACAGGCCAGCATTTT.

The V and J genes are TRBV11-2 and TRBJ1-2; weak D call: TRBD1 (5 bases). V shed 11 bases and J shed 8 bases, with 27 bases lying between them. The germline V gene encodes CDR1 SGHAT and CDR2 FQNNGV. The CDR3 is 15 amino acids. Written as DNA, the CDR3 is TGTGCCGACAGTTTAGATGGGATGGCAGGGAGAGGCTACACCTTC. Translated, it gives CADSLDGMAGRGYTF.